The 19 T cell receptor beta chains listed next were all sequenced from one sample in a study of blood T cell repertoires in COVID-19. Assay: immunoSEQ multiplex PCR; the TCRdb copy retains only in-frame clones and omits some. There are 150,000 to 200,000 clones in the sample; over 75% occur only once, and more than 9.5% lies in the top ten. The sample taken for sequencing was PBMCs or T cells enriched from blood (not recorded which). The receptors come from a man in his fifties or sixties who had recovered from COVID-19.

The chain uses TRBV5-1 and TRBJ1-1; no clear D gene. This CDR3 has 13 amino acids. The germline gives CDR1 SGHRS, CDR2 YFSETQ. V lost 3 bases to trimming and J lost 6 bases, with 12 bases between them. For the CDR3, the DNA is TGCGCCAGCAGCTCCCGAGGAGGACCTGAAGCTTTCTTT. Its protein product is CASSSRGGPEAFF.

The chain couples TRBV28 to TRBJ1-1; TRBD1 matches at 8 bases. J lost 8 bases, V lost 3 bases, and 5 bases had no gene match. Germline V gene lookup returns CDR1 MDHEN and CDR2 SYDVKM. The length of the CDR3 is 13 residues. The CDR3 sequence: CASSLPDRGEAFF. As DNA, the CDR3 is TGTGCCAGCAGTTTGCCAGACAGGGGAGAAGCTTTCTTT.

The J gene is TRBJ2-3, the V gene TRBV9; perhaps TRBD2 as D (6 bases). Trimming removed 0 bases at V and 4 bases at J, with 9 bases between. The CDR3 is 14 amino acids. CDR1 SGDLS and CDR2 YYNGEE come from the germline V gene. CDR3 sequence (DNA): TGTGCCAGCAGCGTAGCGGGGGTCGCAGATACGCAGTATTTT. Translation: CASSVAGVADTQYF.

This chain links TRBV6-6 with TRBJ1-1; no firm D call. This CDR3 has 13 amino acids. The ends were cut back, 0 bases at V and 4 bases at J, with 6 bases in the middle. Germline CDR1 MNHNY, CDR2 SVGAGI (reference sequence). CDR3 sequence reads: CASSYSKATEAFF. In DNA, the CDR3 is TGTGCCAGCAGTTACTCGAAAGCCACTGAAGCTTTCTTT.

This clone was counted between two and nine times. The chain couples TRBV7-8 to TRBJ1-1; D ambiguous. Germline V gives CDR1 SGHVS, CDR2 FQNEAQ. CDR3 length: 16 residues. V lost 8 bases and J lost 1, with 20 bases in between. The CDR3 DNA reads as TGTGCCAGCGCTACCGACCTAGCCTTTTCGAACACTGAAGCTTTCTTT. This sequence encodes CASATDLAFSNTEAFF.

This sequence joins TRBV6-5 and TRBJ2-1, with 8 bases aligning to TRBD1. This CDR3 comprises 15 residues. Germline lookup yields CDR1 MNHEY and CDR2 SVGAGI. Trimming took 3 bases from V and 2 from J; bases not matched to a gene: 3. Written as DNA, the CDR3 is TGTGCCAGCAGTTATCGGGACAGGCCCTACAATGAGCAGTTCTTC. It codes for CASSYRDRPYNEQFF.

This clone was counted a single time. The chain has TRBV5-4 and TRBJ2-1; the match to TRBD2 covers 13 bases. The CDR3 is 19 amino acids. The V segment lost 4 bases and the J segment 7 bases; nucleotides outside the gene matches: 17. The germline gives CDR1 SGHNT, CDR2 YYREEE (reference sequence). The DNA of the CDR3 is TGTGCCAGCAGCCTGGGACTAGCGGGACATAGAGGCCTGGGGAATGAGCAGTTCTTC. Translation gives CASSLGLAGHRGLGNEQFF.

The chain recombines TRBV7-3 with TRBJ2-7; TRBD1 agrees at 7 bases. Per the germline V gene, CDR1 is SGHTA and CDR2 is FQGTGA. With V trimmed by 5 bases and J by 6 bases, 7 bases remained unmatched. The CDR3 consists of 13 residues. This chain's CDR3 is CASSLAPGGEQYF. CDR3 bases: TGTGCCAGCAGCCTCGCCCCAGGGGGCGAGCAGTACTTC.

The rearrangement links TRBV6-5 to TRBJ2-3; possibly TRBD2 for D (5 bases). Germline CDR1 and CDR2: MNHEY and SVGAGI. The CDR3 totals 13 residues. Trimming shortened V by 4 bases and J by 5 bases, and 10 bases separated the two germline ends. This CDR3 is CASSSGSRDTQYF. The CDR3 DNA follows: TGTGCCAGCAGTTCGGGGTCGAGAGATACGCAGTATTTT.

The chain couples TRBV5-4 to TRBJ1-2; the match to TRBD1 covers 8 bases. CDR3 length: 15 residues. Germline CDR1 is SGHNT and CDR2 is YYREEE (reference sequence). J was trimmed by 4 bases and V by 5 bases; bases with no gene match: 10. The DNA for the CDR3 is TGTGCCAGCAGAGGGGGGACAGGCGAAACCTATGGCTACACCTTC. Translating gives CASRGGTGETYGYTF.

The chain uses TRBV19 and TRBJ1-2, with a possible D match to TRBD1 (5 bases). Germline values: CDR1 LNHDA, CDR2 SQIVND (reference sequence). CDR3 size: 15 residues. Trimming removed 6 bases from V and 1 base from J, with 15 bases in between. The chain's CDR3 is CASRRGGVFNYGYTF. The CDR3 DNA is TGTGCCAGTAGAAGGGGCGGGGTTTTTAACTATGGCTACACCTTC. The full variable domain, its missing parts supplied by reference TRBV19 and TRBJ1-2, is DGGITQSPKYLFRKEGQNVTLSCEQNLNHDAMYWYRQDPGQGLRLIYYSQIVNDFQKGDIAEGYSVSREKKESFPLTVTSAQKNPTAFYLCASRRGGVFNYGYTFGSGTRLTVV.

The CDR3 DNA reads as TGTGCCAGCAGCTTAACCCCGACAATAACCGGGGAGCTGTTTTTT. Translation gives CASSLTPTITGELFF. This chain joins TRBV7-3 and TRBJ2-2; D unresolved. CDR3 size: 15 residues. Deletions cut 0 bases from V and 5 bases from J, with 10 bases between. Germline CDR1 reads SGHTA; CDR2 reads FQGTGA.

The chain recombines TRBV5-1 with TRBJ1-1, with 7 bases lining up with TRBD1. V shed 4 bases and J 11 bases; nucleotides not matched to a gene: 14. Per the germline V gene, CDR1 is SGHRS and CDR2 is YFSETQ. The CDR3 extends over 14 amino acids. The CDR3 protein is CASSPQGGLLYAFF. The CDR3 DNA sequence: TGCGCCAGCAGCCCACAAGGGGGCTTGCTATATGCTTTCTTT.

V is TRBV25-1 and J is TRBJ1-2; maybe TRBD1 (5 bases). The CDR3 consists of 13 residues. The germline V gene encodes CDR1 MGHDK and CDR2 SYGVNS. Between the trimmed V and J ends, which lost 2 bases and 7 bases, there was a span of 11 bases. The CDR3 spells CASSERGGSGYTF. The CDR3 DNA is TGTGCCAGCAGTGAACGGGGGGGTAGTGGCTACACCTTC.

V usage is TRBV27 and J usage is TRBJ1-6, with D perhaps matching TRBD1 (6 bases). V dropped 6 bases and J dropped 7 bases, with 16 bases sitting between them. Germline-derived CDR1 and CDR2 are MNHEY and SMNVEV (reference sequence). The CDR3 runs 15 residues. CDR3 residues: CASRNMGARNSPLHF. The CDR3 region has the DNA TGTGCCAGCAGAAATATGGGGGCGCGCAATTCACCCCTCCACTTT.

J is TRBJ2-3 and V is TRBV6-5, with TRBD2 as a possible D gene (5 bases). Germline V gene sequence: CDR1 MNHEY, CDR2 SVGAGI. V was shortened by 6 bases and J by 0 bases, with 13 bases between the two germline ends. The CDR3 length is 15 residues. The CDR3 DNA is TGTGCCAGCAGGCTAGCCTCCCCTAGCACAGATACGCAGTATTTT. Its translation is CASRLASPSTDTQYF.

CDR3 protein: CAWQGQGREKLFF. For the CDR3, the DNA is TGTGCCTGGCAGGGCCAGGGAAGGGAAAAACTGTTTTTT. The rearrangement uses TRBV30 and TRBJ1-4; tentatively, D is TRBD1 (5 bases). Between the trimmed V and J ends, which lost 5 bases and 8 bases, there was a span of 15 bases. The CDR3 runs to 13 residues. Germline-derived CDR1 and CDR2 are GTSNPN and SVGIG (reference sequence). Variable domain in full (rest from reference TRBV30 and TRBJ1-4): SQTIHQWPATLVQPVGSPLSLECTVEGTSNPNLYWYRQAAGRGLQLLFYSVGIGQISSEVPQNLSASRPQDRQFILSSKKLLLSDSGFYLCAWQGQGREKLFFGSGTQLSVL.

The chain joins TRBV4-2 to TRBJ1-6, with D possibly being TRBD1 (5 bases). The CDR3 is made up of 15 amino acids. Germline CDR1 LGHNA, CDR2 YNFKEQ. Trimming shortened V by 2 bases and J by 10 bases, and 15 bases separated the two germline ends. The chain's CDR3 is CASSQNKGLYSPLHF. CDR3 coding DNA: TGTGCCAGCAGCCAAAATAAGGGGCTCTACTCACCCCTCCACTTT.

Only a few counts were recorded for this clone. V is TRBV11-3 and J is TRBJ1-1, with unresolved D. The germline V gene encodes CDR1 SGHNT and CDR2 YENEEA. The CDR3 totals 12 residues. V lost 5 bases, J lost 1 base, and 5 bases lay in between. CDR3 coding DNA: TGTGCCAGCAGCACCGGGAACACTGAAGCTTTCTTT. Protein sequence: CASSTGNTEAFF.